The 30 T cell receptor beta chains given below trace back to one sample, sequenced in a study of CD8 T cells in Susac syndrome. Reverse transcription of about 0.5 to 1 ug RNA was carried out with random hexamers. TCRdb reprocessed the immunoSEQ multiplex PCR reads with MiXCR, giving one entry per CDR3 protein. The table includes around 200,000 distinct CDR3 sequences, roughly 94% detected once. The sequenced sample was CD4+ T cells from PBMCs. The receptors here all came from a human donor in good health.

The chain joins TRBV20-1 to TRBJ2-7, with 10 bases fitting TRBD1. The V gene end was trimmed by 0 bases and the J gene end by 3 bases; junction bases not matched to a gene: 5. The CDR3 is 15 residues long. Germline loops: CDR1 DFQATT, CDR2 SNEGSKA (reference sequence). CDR3 DNA: TGCAGTGCTAGAGACGGACAGGGGGGCCGCTACGAGCAGTACTTC. Translating it yields CSARDGQGGRYEQYF.

This chain joins TRBV12-3 or TRBV12-4 and TRBJ1-2; D call uncertain. This CDR3 has 15 amino acids. Deletions cut 3 bases from V and 7 bases from J, with 18 bases between. This chain's CDR3 is CASSFFTAGISGYTF. In DNA form, the CDR3 reads TGTGCCAGCAGTTTTTTTACCGCGGGGATTTCTGGCTACACCTTC.

The chain joins TRBV29-1 to TRBJ2-2, with 13 bases matching TRBD2. V was pared by 7 bases and J by 6 bases, with 8 bases of the junction left unmatched. CDR1 SQVTM and CDR2 ANQGSEA come from the germline V gene. The CDR3 totals 15 residues. The CDR3 region is CSARATSGGAGELFF. CDR3 in DNA: TGCAGCGCCCGAGCCACTAGCGGGGGGGCCGGGGAGCTGTTTTTT.

This clonotype showed up just a few times. CDR3 region: CASSLRGNTEAFF. In DNA form, the CDR3 reads TGTGCCAGCAGTTTACGGGGAAACACTGAAGCTTTCTTT. The chain carries TRBV28 and TRBJ1-1; D is ambiguous. V dropped 2 bases and J dropped 2 bases, with 6 bases sitting between them. Per the germline V gene, CDR1 is MDHEN and CDR2 is SYDVKM. The CDR3 spans 13 residues.

The chain has TRBV25-1 and TRBJ1-2, with D unclear. The V gene lost 4 bases and the J gene lost 9 bases, with 15 bases spanning the gap. CDR1 is MGHDK, CDR2 SYGVNS, per germline. The CDR3 consists of 13 residues. The CDR3 region has the DNA TGTGCCAGCAGTGCCTATGGACCATGGAGCTACACCTTC. This translates into CASSAYGPWSYTF.

V and J are TRBV29-1 and TRBJ2-7; D possibly corresponds to TRBD2 (6 bases). CDR3 length equals 14 residues. V was clipped by 7 bases and J by 0 bases, with 16 bases between them. Germline CDR1 and CDR2: SQVTM and ANQGSEA. CDR3 residues: CSAKGGKSSYEQYF. Written as DNA, the CDR3 is TGCAGCGCGAAGGGCGGGAAATCCTCCTACGAGCAGTACTTC.

V gene TRBV6-5 combines with J gene TRBJ2-1; D is perhaps TRBD1 (5 bases). Per the germline V gene, CDR1 is MNHEY and CDR2 is SVGAGI. The CDR3 covers 14 residues. Trimming stripped 8 bases from V and 5 bases from J, with 16 bases between. CDR3 residues: CASRVQGLDNEQFF. The CDR3 coding sequence is TGTGCCAGCCGGGTGCAGGGTCTCGACAATGAGCAGTTCTTC.

The chain employs TRBV29-1 and TRBJ2-7, with 7 bases identical to TRBD1. Germline lookup yields CDR1 SQVTM and CDR2 ANQGSEA. V shed 5 bases and J 5 bases; nucleotides not matched to a gene: 12. The CDR3 is 14 residues long. The CDR3 is CSVWERQGRHEQYF. The CDR3 DNA is TGCAGCGTTTGGGAGCGACAGGGAAGACACGAGCAGTACTTC.

The chain joins TRBV20-1 to TRBJ2-5; 7 bases agree with TRBD2. The CDR3 extends over 14 amino acids. V lost 3 bases, J lost 8 bases, and 12 bases stayed unmatched. The germline CDR1 and CDR2 sequences are DFQATT and SNEGSKA (reference sequence). The CDR3 DNA follows: TGCAGTGCTAGGGGGACTAATAACATCCCTACCCAGTACTTC. Residues: CSARGTNNIPTQYF.

J is TRBJ1-2 and V is TRBV2, with D perhaps TRBD1 (5 bases). This CDR3 spans 12 amino acids. The V end lost 8 bases, the J end lost 7 bases, and 14 bases lay between the germline ends. CDR1 is SNHLY, CDR2 FYNNEI, per germline. The CDR3 loop reads CASSGFESGYTF. The CDR3 coding sequence is TGTGCCAGCTCAGGGTTTGAGAGTGGCTACACCTTC.

The chain joins TRBV29-1 to TRBJ1-2, with 8 nucleotides matching TRBD1. Germline CDR1 is SQVTM and CDR2 is ANQGSEA. The CDR3 has 13 amino acids. The J segment lost 3 bases and the V segment lost 6 bases, leaving 6 bases of the junction unmatched. The CDR3 here is CSVQGATDYGYTF. The CDR3 coding sequence is TGCAGCGTCCAGGGGGCGACGGACTATGGCTACACCTTC. Full variable domain (missing parts from reference TRBV29-1 and TRBJ1-2): SAVISQKPSRDICQRGTSLTIQCQVDSQVTMMFWYRQQPGQSLTLIATANQGSEATYESGFVIDKFPISRPNLTFSTLTVSNMSPEDSSIYLCSVQGATDYGYTFGSGTRLTVV.

J is TRBJ2-2 and V is TRBV11-1; either TRBD1 or TRBD2 may supply D (5 bases each). The V end lost 4 bases, the J end lost 7 bases, and 7 bases lay between the germline ends. The germline V gene encodes CDR1 SGHAT and CDR2 FQDESV (reference sequence). CDR3 length: 12 amino acids. The CDR3 nucleotides read TGTGCCAGCAGCTGGGACGGCGGGGAGCTGTTTTTT. It translates to CASSWDGGELFF.

The chain has TRBV29-1 and TRBJ1-1; D gene ambiguous. The CDR3 is made up of 14 amino acids. V lost 3 bases to trimming and J lost 0 bases, with 11 bases between them. Germline CDR1 reads SQVTM; CDR2 reads ANQGSEA. CDR3 in amino acids: CSVEKTVVNTEAFF. CDR3 nucleotide sequence: TGCAGCGTTGAGAAAACAGTAGTGAACACTGAAGCTTTCTTT.

DNA for the CDR3: TGTGCCAGCAGCGTGGGGCAGGGGGGCCAAACCCAGCATTTT. Its protein product is CASSVGQGGQTQHF. The chain carries TRBV7-2 and TRBJ1-5; 7 bases line up with TRBD1. Germline V CDR1 and CDR2: SGHTA, FQGNSA. V dropped 5 bases and J dropped 11; count of bases not matched to a gene: 12. The CDR3 contains 14 residues.

This clonotype occurred once. The V gene is TRBV7-9, the J gene TRBJ2-5; 8 bases are a match to TRBD2. The germline V gene has CDR1 SEHNR and CDR2 FQNEAQ (reference sequence). J lost 6 bases, V lost 5 bases, and 11 bases had no gene match. The CDR3 is made up of 15 amino acids. Here the CDR3 DNA reads TGTGCCAGCAGCCCGTCCGGGGGGGATGTGAAGACCCAGTACTTC. This gives the protein CASSPSGGDVKTQYF.

This clonotype has just a few counts. V gene TRBV7-2 combines with J gene TRBJ2-1; D tentatively fits TRBD1 or TRBD2 (6 bases each). Germline V CDR1 and CDR2: SGHTA, FQGNSA. Trimming removed 1 base at V and 7 bases at J, with 14 bases between. This CDR3 spans 15 amino acids. The CDR3, as DNA: TGTGCCAGCAGCTTAGTGTCAGGGGACTTGAATGAGCAGTTCTTC. The encoded protein is CASSLVSGDLNEQFF. The full variable domain, rest sourced from reference TRBV7-2 and TRBJ2-1, is GAGVSQSPSNKVTEKGKDVELRCDPISGHTALYWYRQSLGQGLEFLIYFQGNSAPDKSGLPSDRFSAERTGGSVSTLTIQRTQQEDSAVYLCASSLVSGDLNEQFFGPGTRLTVL.

The rearrangement links TRBV29-1 to TRBJ2-2; 7 nucleotides agree with TRBD1. Unmatched junction bases numbered 7, after V lost 5 bases and J lost 7 bases. CDR1 and CDR2 from the germline V gene are SQVTM and ANQGSEA. There are 13 residues in the CDR3. CDR3 sequence: CSVRPTGDGELFF. The DNA for the CDR3 is TGCAGCGTTCGTCCCACAGGGGACGGGGAGCTGTTTTTT.

The rearrangement uses TRBV28 and TRBJ2-7, with a tentative D call TRBD1 (6 bases). The CDR3 totals 14 residues. CDR1 and CDR2 from the germline V gene are MDHEN and SYDVKM. Trimming stripped 3 bases from V and 2 bases from J, with 11 bases between. The CDR3 here is CASSFRQAAYEQYF. CDR3 in DNA: TGTGCCAGCAGTTTTAGACAGGCCGCCTACGAGCAGTACTTC.

This clonotype appeared a few times. V gene TRBV29-1 combines with J gene TRBJ2-7; the D call may be TRBD1 or TRBD2 (6 bases each). The CDR3 extends over 12 amino acids. Trimming stripped 3 bases from V and 3 bases from J, with 9 bases between. Germline values: CDR1 SQVTM, CDR2 ANQGSEA. The CDR3 spells CSVDGGDYEQYF. As DNA, the CDR3 is TGCAGCGTTGACGGGGGCGACTACGAGCAGTACTTC.

The chain recombines TRBV18 with TRBJ1-4; maybe TRBD1 (6 bases). There are 14 residues in the CDR3. Germline loops: CDR1 KGHSH, CDR2 LQKENI. V shed 5 bases and J shed 7 bases, with 14 bases lying between them. For the CDR3, the DNA is TGTGCCAGCTCAACCCTTGAGACAGGTGAAAAACTGTTTTTT. As protein: CASSTLETGEKLFF.

The V gene is TRBV30, the J gene TRBJ2-2; 9 nucleotides line up with TRBD1. The V gene end was trimmed by 2 bases and the J gene end by 11 bases; junction bases not matched to a gene: 12. Germline V lookup: CDR1 GTSNPN, CDR2 SVGIG (reference sequence). The CDR3 loop spans 15 amino acids. The CDR3 DNA is TGTGCCTGGAGTCTTAGTTTAGTACAGGGGGCCGAGCTGTTTTTT. Protein product: CAWSLSLVQGAELFF.

J is TRBJ2-3 and V is TRBV20-1; the match to TRBD2 covers 7 bases. J lost 2 bases, V lost 5 bases, and 13 bases had no gene match. The CDR3 is 16 amino acids. The V gene's germline CDR1 is DFQATT and CDR2 SNEGSKA (reference sequence). CDR3 in DNA: TGCAGTGCTGGGGGGGTCGGCGGGCACCACACAGATACGCAGTATTTT. Protein: CSAGGVGGHHTDTQYF.

For the CDR3, the DNA is TGTGCCAGCAGCTCGACAGGGCATTCGGCTGGAAACACCATATATTTT. Translated: CASSSTGHSAGNTIYF. This chain uses TRBV11-2 with TRBJ1-3; the match to TRBD1 covers 7 bases. CDR1 is SGHAT and CDR2 is FQNNGV in the germline V gene. The CDR3 totals 16 residues. V lost 4 bases to trimming and J lost 2 bases; unmatched junction nucleotides: 8.

The rearrangement links TRBV23-1 to TRBJ2-3, with D possibly being TRBD2 (6 bases). TRBV23-1 is classed as an ORF, of uncertain function. The length of the CDR3 is 14 residues. Deletions cut 2 bases from V and 4 bases from J, with 10 bases between. CDR3 bases: TGCGCCAGCAGTCAACCGGGAGCCCCAGATACGCAGTATTTT. Amino acids: CASSQPGAPDTQYF.

This clonotype has a single count. J is TRBJ1-1 and V is TRBV29-1, with 7 bases fitting TRBD1. CDR1 and CDR2 (germline): SQVTM, ANQGSEA. This CDR3 is built from 13 residues. With 6 bases clipped from V and 6 bases from J, the junction kept 10 bases outside the gene matches. The CDR3 sequence is CSVFRQGGAEAFF. The CDR3 nucleotides are TGCAGCGTCTTCCGACAGGGAGGCGCTGAAGCTTTCTTT.

The chain joins TRBV12-3 or TRBV12-4 to TRBJ1-1, with D perhaps matching TRBD1 (5 bases). V was shortened by 6 bases and J by 3 bases, with 14 bases between the two germline ends. The CDR3 runs 14 residues. DNA of the CDR3: TGTGCCAGCAGCCTCGGGGGTTATGACACTGAAGCTTTCTTT. Its protein is CASSLGGYDTEAFF.

The chain couples TRBV6-2 or TRBV6-3 to TRBJ1-1; TRBD1 is a possible D gene (6 bases). Trimming took off 0 bases at V and 5 bases at J, with 19 bases between the two ends. This CDR3 contains 17 residues. The germline V gene encodes CDR1 MNHEY and CDR2 SVGEGT. This chain's CDR3 is CASSYSSWRGRTTEAFF. CDR3 sequence (DNA): TGTGCCAGCAGTTACTCCAGTTGGAGGGGGAGAACAACTGAAGCTTTCTTT.

This chain uses TRBV29-1 with TRBJ1-1; D is undetermined. Between the trimmed V and J ends, which lost 6 bases and 4 bases, there was a span of 9 bases. CDR3 length: 11 residues. The V gene's germline CDR1 is SQVTM and CDR2 ANQGSEA. CDR3 loop: CSVGVGTEAFF. The CDR3 bases are TGCAGCGTGGGTGTCGGCACTGAAGCTTTCTTT.

This rearrangement joins TRBV27 to TRBJ2-1; 7 bases agree with TRBD1. V shed 5 bases, J shed 7 bases, and the junction held 11 bases outside the gene matches. The germline CDR1 and CDR2 sequences are MNHEY and SMNVEV (reference sequence). This CDR3 is built from 15 residues. CDR3 sequence reads: CASSVRTGVGNEQFF. The CDR3 nucleotides are TGTGCCAGCAGTGTCCGTACAGGGGTGGGTAATGAGCAGTTCTTC.

This clonotype turned up a few times. The rearrangement links TRBV20-1 to TRBJ2-5; 12 nucleotides line up with TRBD2. In germline, CDR1 is DFQATT, CDR2 SNEGSKA (reference sequence). J gave up 4 bases and V 6 bases, and 6 bases lay outside the gene matches. The CDR3 has 14 amino acids. As DNA, the CDR3 is TGCAGTGCCCGGAGACTAGCGGGAGTAGAGACCCAGTACTTC. It codes for CSARRLAGVETQYF.